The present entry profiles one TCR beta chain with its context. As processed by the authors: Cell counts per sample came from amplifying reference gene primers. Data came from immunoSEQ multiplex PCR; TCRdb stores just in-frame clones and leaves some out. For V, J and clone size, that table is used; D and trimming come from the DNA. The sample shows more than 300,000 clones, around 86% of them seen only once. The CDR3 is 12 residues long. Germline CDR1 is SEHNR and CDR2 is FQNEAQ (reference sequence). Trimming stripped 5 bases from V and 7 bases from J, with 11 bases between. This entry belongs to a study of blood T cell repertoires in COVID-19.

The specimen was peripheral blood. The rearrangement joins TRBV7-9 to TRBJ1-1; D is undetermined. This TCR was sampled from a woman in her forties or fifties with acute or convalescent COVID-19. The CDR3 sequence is CASSPEGDEAFF. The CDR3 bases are TGTGCCAGCAGCCCAGAGGGCGATGAAGCTTTCTTT.